These T cell receptor beta chains were read from a single sample in a study of T cells after posttransplantation cyclophosphamide. Sequencing used immunoSEQ multiplex PCR; TCRdb keeps in-frame clones, though not all of them. The profile shows 9,000 to 15,000 clones, about 81% of them singletons. The material sequenced was PBMCs, taken less than 400 days after allogeneic stem cell transplant with calcineurin inhibitor and methotrexate. These receptor sequences come from a young adult male patient who received an allogeneic stem cell transplant from an unrelated donor, was CMV-positive, and had acute GVHD only. The graft donor may have contributed some T cells. Each CDR3 is given with its conserved first and last residue. The order of the fields is clone size, V gene, J gene, D gene, CDR3 DNA, CDR3 protein. D genes are given only for firm matches. Clone size is not always given. Where it is, it says once, few, many or a class for expanded clones.

clone_size: .; v_call: TRBV5-8; j_call: TRBJ1-6; d_call: TRBD1; cdr3_nt: TGTGCCAGCGGACAACGATGGGGGACAGGCTATTCACCCCTCCACTTT; cdr3_aa: CASGQRWGTGYSPLHF
clone_size: .; v_call: TRBV13; j_call: TRBJ2-7; d_call: TRBD1; cdr3_nt: TGTGCCAGCAGCTTAGGAACAGGGGATCCCTCTCACGAGCAGTACTTC; cdr3_aa: CASSLGTGDPSHEQYF
clone_size: .; v_call: TRBV10-3; j_call: TRBJ1-4; d_call: .; cdr3_nt: TGTGCCATCAGTGATACGTGGGGCGAACTGTTTTTT; cdr3_aa: CAISDTWGELFF
clone_size: .; v_call: TRBV25-1; j_call: TRBJ2-1; d_call: TRBD2; cdr3_nt: TGTGCCAGCAGTGAATTAGGGACTAGCGGTTACAATGAGCAGTTCTTC; cdr3_aa: CASSELGTSGYNEQFF
clone_size: .; v_call: TRBV19; j_call: TRBJ1-2; d_call: .; cdr3_nt: TGTGCCAGTACCCGAAACCCGACAGGAAACTATGGCTACACCTTC; cdr3_aa: CASTRNPTGNYGYTF
clone_size: .; v_call: TRBV6-6; j_call: TRBJ2-7; d_call: TRBD2; cdr3_nt: TGTGCCAGCAGTGACTTTAGCGGGGGCTACGAGCAGTACTTC; cdr3_aa: CASSDFSGGYEQYF
clone_size: .; v_call: TRBV29-1; j_call: TRBJ1-2; d_call: TRBD1; cdr3_nt: TGCAGCGTTGAAGATTTCACCAGTTGGACAGGGGCGCTGGGGAGCTACACCTTC; cdr3_aa: CSVEDFTSWTGALGSYTF
clone_size: .; v_call: TRBV28; j_call: TRBJ1-2; d_call: TRBD1; cdr3_nt: TGTGCCAGCAGACCGGGACAGGCTAACTATGGCTACACCTTC; cdr3_aa: CASRPGQANYGYTF
clone_size: few; v_call: TRBV5-4; j_call: TRBJ2-7; d_call: TRBD1; cdr3_nt: TGTGCCAGTGGGACCTTGGGTCAGGGGGCCTACGAGCAGTACTTC; cdr3_aa: CASGTLGQGAYEQYF
clone_size: .; v_call: TRBV5-1; j_call: TRBJ1-6; d_call: TRBD1; cdr3_nt: TGCGCCAGCAGCTTGGTGGGACAGGATAATTCACCCCTCCACTTT; cdr3_aa: CASSLVGQDNSPLHF
clone_size: .; v_call: TRBV6-5; j_call: TRBJ1-2; d_call: .; cdr3_nt: TGTGCCAGCAGACGCACAGGACGGGAGGAAGGCTACACCTTC; cdr3_aa: CASRRTGREEGYTF
clone_size: .; v_call: TRBV5-6; j_call: TRBJ1-2; d_call: .; cdr3_nt: TGTGCCAGCAGCTTGAGGTCGGGGAACGGCTACACCTTC; cdr3_aa: CASSLRSGNGYTF
clone_size: .; v_call: TRBV20-1; j_call: TRBJ2-1; d_call: TRBD2; cdr3_nt: TGCAGTGCCGGGGGGAATGAGCAGTTCTTC; cdr3_aa: CSAGGNEQFF
clone_size: once; v_call: TRBV18; j_call: TRBJ1-5; d_call: TRBD1; cdr3_nt: TGTGCCAGCTCACCACGAGGACAGGGCGAATCTGCCCAGCATTTT; cdr3_aa: CASSPRGQGESAQHF
clone_size: .; v_call: TRBV19; j_call: TRBJ1-5; d_call: .; cdr3_nt: TGTGCCAGTAGTATTGAACTTACAGTGTATAGCAATCAGCCCCAGCATTTT; cdr3_aa: CASSIELTVYSNQPQHF
clone_size: .; v_call: TRBV7-6; j_call: TRBJ2-5; d_call: TRBD2; cdr3_nt: TGTGCCAGCAGCCTCCTAGCGGAGCAAGAGACCCAGTACTTC; cdr3_aa: CASSLLAEQETQYF
clone_size: .; v_call: TRBV2; j_call: TRBJ2-1; d_call: TRBD2; cdr3_nt: TGTGCCAGCAGTGGGACTAGCGGGAGCTTTAGTGAGCAGTTCTTC; cdr3_aa: CASSGTSGSFSEQFF
clone_size: .; v_call: TRBV2; j_call: TRBJ1-6; d_call: .; cdr3_nt: TGTGCCAGCAGCGAAACGCGTTCACCCCTCCACTTT; cdr3_aa: CASSETRSPLHF
clone_size: .; v_call: TRBV7-9; j_call: TRBJ2-2; d_call: .; cdr3_nt: TGTGCCAGCAGCTTAGCGCTTAGGACAGCCAACACCGGGGAGCTGTTTTTT; cdr3_aa: CASSLALRTANTGELFF
clone_size: few; v_call: TRBV13; j_call: TRBJ1-1; d_call: .; cdr3_nt: TGTGCCAGCAGCTTAGGCCAATCCCAGATTAACACTGAAGCTTTCTTT; cdr3_aa: CASSLGQSQINTEAFF
clone_size: .; v_call: TRBV9; j_call: TRBJ2-2; d_call: .; cdr3_nt: TGTGCCAGCAGCGTAGGAGGGAACACCGGGGAGCTGTTTTTT; cdr3_aa: CASSVGGNTGELFF
clone_size: .; v_call: TRBV27; j_call: TRBJ1-5; d_call: .; cdr3_nt: TGTGCCAGCAGTTCGACAGGAGGTAATCAGCCCCAGCATTTT; cdr3_aa: CASSSTGGNQPQHF
clone_size: .; v_call: TRBV6-1; j_call: TRBJ1-5; d_call: TRBD1; cdr3_nt: TGTGCCAGCAGTGAAGGACAGGGACGGAATCAGCCCCAGCATTTT; cdr3_aa: CASSEGQGRNQPQHF
clone_size: .; v_call: TRBV6-1; j_call: TRBJ1-6; d_call: .; cdr3_nt: TGTGCCAGCAACCACAATAATTCACCCCTCCACTTT; cdr3_aa: CASNHNNSPLHF
clone_size: few; v_call: TRBV19; j_call: TRBJ2-5; d_call: .; cdr3_nt: TGTGCCAGTAGTACCGTGAAACAGGGAGTGAGGGAGACCCAGTACTTC; cdr3_aa: CASSTVKQGVRETQYF
clone_size: .; v_call: TRBV7-2; j_call: TRBJ1-5; d_call: .; cdr3_nt: TGTGCCAGCAGCCCCGAAGTCCGCGGTCAGCCCCAGCATTTT; cdr3_aa: CASSPEVRGQPQHF
clone_size: .; v_call: TRBV5-1; j_call: TRBJ1-1; d_call: .; cdr3_nt: TGCGCCAGCAGCTTGGGGCTGGGCTCGAACACTGAAGCTTTCTTT; cdr3_aa: CASSLGLGSNTEAFF
clone_size: once; v_call: TRBV19; j_call: TRBJ2-7; d_call: .; cdr3_nt: TGTGCCAGTAGTTACGCCGGGAGATCCTACGAGCAGTACTTC; cdr3_aa: CASSYAGRSYEQYF
clone_size: .; v_call: TRBV6-5; j_call: TRBJ2-1; d_call: TRBD2; cdr3_nt: TGTGCCAGCAGTTACGAAGGGAGGGCGGTTTACAATGAGCAGTTCTTC; cdr3_aa: CASSYEGRAVYNEQFF
clone_size: .; v_call: TRBV19; j_call: TRBJ1-1; d_call: .; cdr3_nt: TGTGCCAGTAGTATTTGGGAGCGGGTCTCTGAAGCTTTCTTT; cdr3_aa: CASSIWERVSEAFF
clone_size: .; v_call: TRBV29-1; j_call: TRBJ1-6; d_call: TRBD1; cdr3_nt: TGCAGCGTAAGACTTGGAGGACAGGGGGTAAATTCACCCCTCCACTTT; cdr3_aa: CSVRLGGQGVNSPLHF
clone_size: once; v_call: TRBV19; j_call: TRBJ1-2; d_call: .; cdr3_nt: TGTGCCAGTAGCAATACACAGCTTAACTATGGCTACACCTTC; cdr3_aa: CASSNTQLNYGYTF
clone_size: once; v_call: TRBV30; j_call: TRBJ2-7; d_call: .; cdr3_nt: TGTGCCTGGAGTATGGAGACTCTCTACGAGCAGTACTTC; cdr3_aa: CAWSMETLYEQYF
clone_size: .; v_call: TRBV6-6; j_call: TRBJ1-1; d_call: .; cdr3_nt: TGTGCCAGCAGTTACTCGAGTAACACTGAAGCTTTCTTT; cdr3_aa: CASSYSSNTEAFF
clone_size: .; v_call: TRBV7-6; j_call: TRBJ2-1; d_call: .; cdr3_nt: TGTGCCAGCAGCTTAGAGGCGCCAGGGTGGTTCAATGAGCAGTTCTTC; cdr3_aa: CASSLEAPGWFNEQFF
clone_size: .; v_call: TRBV5-1; j_call: TRBJ1-4; d_call: .; cdr3_nt: TGCGCCAGCAGCTTGGGGGGACAAACCCGCACAACTAATGAAAAACTGTTTTTT; cdr3_aa: CASSLGGQTRTTNEKLFF
clone_size: .; v_call: TRBV30; j_call: TRBJ1-2; d_call: .; cdr3_nt: TGTGCTAGGAATTGGGGCAATGGCTACACCTTC; cdr3_aa: CARNWGNGYTF
clone_size: few; v_call: TRBV7-3; j_call: TRBJ2-2; d_call: TRBD2; cdr3_nt: TGTGCCAGCAGCCATAGCGGGGGAAACACCGGGGAGCTGTTTTTT; cdr3_aa: CASSHSGGNTGELFF
clone_size: .; v_call: TRBV5-1; j_call: TRBJ2-7; d_call: TRBD1; cdr3_nt: TGCGCCAGCAGCTTTCAAACAGGGGCCTACGAGCAGTACTTC; cdr3_aa: CASSFQTGAYEQYF
clone_size: .; v_call: TRBV27; j_call: TRBJ2-7; d_call: TRBD1; cdr3_nt: TGTGCCAGCAGTTCGACAGGGACCGAGCAGTACTTC; cdr3_aa: CASSSTGTEQYF
clone_size: .; v_call: TRBV4-3; j_call: TRBJ2-1; d_call: .; cdr3_nt: TGCGCCAGCAGCCAAGCTACAGGGTTTGTCAATGAGCAGTTCTTC; cdr3_aa: CASSQATGFVNEQFF
clone_size: few; v_call: TRBV4-3; j_call: TRBJ2-3; d_call: .; cdr3_nt: TGCGCCAGCAGCGGGAGACTTAGCACAGATACGCAGTATTTT; cdr3_aa: CASSGRLSTDTQYF
clone_size: .; v_call: TRBV7-9; j_call: TRBJ1-5; d_call: .; cdr3_nt: TGTGCCAGCAGCTTGGTGACAGAGAATCAGCCCCAGCATTTT; cdr3_aa: CASSLVTENQPQHF
clone_size: .; v_call: TRBV7-8; j_call: TRBJ2-2; d_call: .; cdr3_nt: TGTGCCAGCAGCTTAGCGATGAAGCGCCTCACCTCGAACACCGGGGAGCTGTTTTTT; cdr3_aa: CASSLAMKRLTSNTGELFF
clone_size: .; v_call: TRBV5-3; j_call: TRBJ1-4; d_call: .; cdr3_nt: TGTGCCAGAAGCTTGGTCCAACTTGTAAGTACAGGTTCAAATGAAAAACTGTTTTTT; cdr3_aa: CARSLVQLVSTGSNEKLFF
clone_size: .; v_call: TRBV2; j_call: TRBJ2-7; d_call: .; cdr3_nt: TGTGCCAGCAGTGAGGTTCAGGGTTCTACGAAGCAGTACTTC; cdr3_aa: CASSEVQGSTKQYF
clone_size: once; v_call: TRBV11-2; j_call: TRBJ1-2; d_call: TRBD1; cdr3_nt: TGTGCCAGCAGCTTAGGGACAGGGGTCTATGGCTACACCTTC; cdr3_aa: CASSLGTGVYGYTF
clone_size: .; v_call: TRBV6-5; j_call: TRBJ2-3; d_call: TRBD2; cdr3_nt: TGTGCCAGCAGTTACTCCGGGGGGTACACAGATACGCAGTATTTT; cdr3_aa: CASSYSGGYTDTQYF
clone_size: .; v_call: TRBV18; j_call: TRBJ1-5; d_call: .; cdr3_nt: TGTGCCAGCTCTTCAGGGCATAGCAATCAGCCCCAGCATTTT; cdr3_aa: CASSSGHSNQPQHF
clone_size: .; v_call: TRBV14; j_call: TRBJ2-5; d_call: TRBD1; cdr3_nt: TGTGCCAGCAGCCTACATAATCAACAGGGGAAAGAGACCCAGTACTTC; cdr3_aa: CASSLHNQQGKETQYF
clone_size: .; v_call: TRBV5-1; j_call: TRBJ1-1; d_call: TRBD1; cdr3_nt: TGCGCCAGCAGCTTCGCGACAGGGAGCACTGAAGCTTTCTTT; cdr3_aa: CASSFATGSTEAFF
clone_size: .; v_call: TRBV5-5; j_call: TRBJ1-5; d_call: TRBD1; cdr3_nt: TGTGCCAGCAGCTCCCTGGACAGGGGGCCCCTGTCCCAGCATTTT; cdr3_aa: CASSSLDRGPLSQHF
clone_size: .; v_call: TRBV7-9; j_call: TRBJ1-3; d_call: .; cdr3_nt: TGTGCCAGCAGCTTTCGGACGGAAAAGGGGGACTCTGGAAACACCATATATTTT; cdr3_aa: CASSFRTEKGDSGNTIYF
clone_size: .; v_call: TRBV30; j_call: TRBJ2-1; d_call: .; cdr3_nt: TGTGCCTGGACCCCTGGCCCCATCAATGAGCAGTTCTTC; cdr3_aa: CAWTPGPINEQFF
clone_size: .; v_call: TRBV27; j_call: TRBJ1-5; d_call: .; cdr3_nt: TGTGCCAGCACCCTCTCTCCCAATCAGCCCCAGCATTTT; cdr3_aa: CASTLSPNQPQHF
clone_size: .; v_call: TRBV30; j_call: TRBJ1-2; d_call: .; cdr3_nt: TGTGCCTGGAACCTACGGGAGGGGATGGACTATGGCTACACCTTC; cdr3_aa: CAWNLREGMDYGYTF
clone_size: .; v_call: TRBV5-4; j_call: TRBJ1-3; d_call: TRBD1; cdr3_nt: TGTGCCAGCAGCTTGGACAGGGGGCAAAGAAACACCATATATTTT; cdr3_aa: CASSLDRGQRNTIYF